Presented here are 12 T cell receptor beta chains from one specimen sequenced in a study of cytomegalovirus exposure and HLA in healthy donors. The repertoire was sequenced with immunoSEQ multiplex PCR; TCRdb's copy has only in-frame clones and lacks some. Here the sample spans about 130,000 clones, approximately 82% being singletons. The sequenced sample consisted of PBMCs. All receptors come from a man aged 25 to 40 in good health and CMV-seropositive.

This clone was seen once. The rearrangement joins TRBV11-2 to TRBJ2-1, with 7 bases aligning to TRBD2. Germline loops: CDR1 SGHAT, CDR2 FQNNGV. J was trimmed by 6 bases and V by 4 bases; bases with no gene match: 9. This CDR3 spans 15 amino acids. The CDR3 region has the DNA TGTGCCAGCAGCTGGGGGTGGGGGGGAACCAATGAGCAGTTCTTC. Its protein product is CASSWGWGGTNEQFF.

The chain carries TRBV5-1 and TRBJ2-7; 10 nucleotides align to TRBD1. CDR1 is SGHRS and CDR2 is YFSETQ in the germline V gene. The V and J ends lost 7 bases and 3 bases, in that order; junction bases with no gene match: 10. The CDR3 runs to 15 residues. CDR3 sequence: CASATTGGLRYEQYF. DNA of the CDR3: TGCGCCAGCGCGACGACAGGGGGCCTTCGCTACGAGCAGTACTTC.

The chain recombines TRBV6-4 with TRBJ2-5; D is unclear. Germline values: CDR1 MRHNA, CDR2 SNTAGT. The V end lost 5 bases, the J end lost 4 bases, and 8 bases lay between the germline ends. The CDR3 has 12 residues. CDR3 region: CASSLIRETQYF. Here the CDR3 DNA reads TGTGCCAGCAGTCTAATCCGAGAGACCCAGTACTTC.

This chain uses TRBV5-1 with TRBJ1-3; D perhaps matches TRBD1 (5 bases). Between the trimmed V and J ends, which lost 2 bases and 0 bases, there was a span of 9 bases. The CDR3 has 15 amino acids. Germline V gene sequence: CDR1 SGHRS, CDR2 YFSETQ. CDR3 in amino acids: CASSLQESSGNTIYF. DNA for the CDR3: TGCGCCAGCAGCTTACAGGAAAGCTCTGGAAACACCATATATTTT. The whole variable domain, filled in from reference TRBV5-1 and TRBJ1-3, reads KAGVTQTPRYLIKTRGQQVTLSCSPISGHRSVSWYQQTPGQGLQFLFEYFSETQRNKGNFPGRFSGRQFSNSRSEMNVSTLELGDSALYLCASSLQESSGNTIYFGEGSWLTVV.

The gene calls are TRBV9 and TRBJ1-1; TRBD1 is a possible D gene (5 bases). Germline loops: CDR1 SGDLS, CDR2 YYNGEE. V gave up 4 bases and J gave up 7 bases, with 17 bases separating them. CDR3 length: 14 residues. In DNA, the CDR3 is TGTGCCAGCAGCATATCGGAATACAGGTTTGAAGCTTTCTTT. Translating gives CASSISEYRFEAFF.

The chain uses TRBV28 and TRBJ1-4; possibly TRBD1 for D (5 bases). The V gene's germline CDR1 is MDHEN and CDR2 SYDVKM. The CDR3 consists of 14 residues. Trimming shortened V by 3 bases and J by 8 bases, and 13 bases separated the two germline ends. For the CDR3, the DNA is TGTGCCAGCAGTTTGGCCGGGGGAGGGGAAAAACTGTTTTTT. Amino acids: CASSLAGGGEKLFF. The entire variable domain, with the rest obtained from reference TRBV28 and TRBJ1-4, is as follows: DVKVTQSSRYLVKRTGEKVFLECVQDMDHENMFWYRQDPGLGLRLIYFSYDVKMKEKGDIPEGYSVSREKKERFSLILESASTNQTSMYLCASSLAGGGEKLFFGSGTQLSVL.

This chain connects TRBV6-1 to TRBJ2-2; D not resolved. CDR3 size: 10 residues. Germline CDR1 reads MNHNS; CDR2 reads SASEGT. V dropped 3 bases and J dropped 9 bases, with 2 bases sitting between them. The DNA of the CDR3 is TGTGCCAGCAGTGACTGGGAGCTGTTTTTT. Its translation: CASSDWELFF.

A few counts support this clone. The rearrangement links TRBV4-3 to TRBJ1-5, with 7 bases fitting TRBD1. Germline V lookup: CDR1 LGHNA, CDR2 YSLEER. This CDR3 contains 15 residues. V shed 0 bases, J shed 9 bases, and the junction held 8 bases outside the gene matches. This chain's CDR3 is CASSQEGQPEWPQHF. CDR3 nucleotide sequence: TGCGCCAGCAGCCAAGAGGGACAGCCGGAATGGCCCCAGCATTTT.

The V gene is TRBV4-1, the J gene TRBJ2-3; TRBD2 aligns across 10 bases. Losses at the gene ends were 2 bases for V and 2 bases for J; bases not matched to a gene: 7. Germline values: CDR1 MGHRA, CDR2 YSYEKL. CDR3 length: 17 residues. CDR3 amino acids: CASSQRRLAGTTDTQYF. In DNA form, the CDR3 reads TGCGCCAGCAGCCAACGCCGACTAGCGGGTACCACAGATACGCAGTATTTT.

A single count supports this clone. The V gene is TRBV6-5, the J gene TRBJ1-1; 9 bases are shared with TRBD1. The length of the CDR3 is 14 residues. The germline V gene has CDR1 MNHEY and CDR2 SVGAGI. V shed 6 bases and J 2 bases; nucleotides not matched to a gene: 4. The CDR3 spells CASRTTGGNTEAFF. The DNA of the CDR3 is TGTGCCAGCAGGACGACAGGGGGAAACACTGAAGCTTTCTTT.

The chain employs TRBV18 and TRBJ1-2; 12 nucleotides align to TRBD1. The CDR3 runs 15 residues. J lost 7 bases, V lost 3 bases, and 6 bases had no gene match. Germline V CDR1 and CDR2: KGHSH, LQKENI. The CDR3 nucleotides read TGTGCCAGCTCACCCGTGGGACAGGGGGCGGTTGGCTACACCTTC. Translation: CASSPVGQGAVGYTF.

This clone was counted only a few times. As DNA, the CDR3 is TGTGCCAGCAGGACGGACACCTACGAGCAGTACTTC. The encoded protein is CASRTDTYEQYF. This chain joins TRBV6-1 and TRBJ2-7; D is possibly TRBD1 (5 bases). Trimming pared 6 bases from V and 2 bases from J, leaving 8 bases between. Germline V gene data show CDR1 as MNHNS and CDR2 as SASEGT. This CDR3 region has 12 residues.